The present TCR beta chain was sequenced within a study of T cells in Graves' hyperthyroidism and ophthalmopathy. The study's findings and limits: A model of 13 V-J features distinguished ophthalmopathy from stable hyperthyroidism. Among thyroid clonotypes expanded above 0.001, most also appeared in blood.

Points on this clonotype: The antigen is undetermined. This could be a read error, since a much larger clone is one nucleotide away.

Thyroid ultrasound and orbital computed tomography, with clinical symptoms and serum thyroxine and TRAb, informed diagnoses. The TCR beta CDR3 regions underwent amplification using RNA transcripts as the source. Primed by the HTBI set, a first-round RT-PCR was run on the TCR CDR3. TCRdb used MiXCR to reprocess the multiplex PCR reads, holding one entry per CDR3 protein. This repertoire shows about 420,000 distinct CDR3 sequences, roughly 15% found once; its top ten account for 5% to 6%. The TCR sequence derives from a woman in her late teens or twenties with Graves' hyperthyroidism. Sequences were obtained from blood.

CDR3 sequence: CASSSLGLKDEQYF. The CDR3 coding sequence is TGCGCCAGCAGCAGTCTAGGCCTTAAGGATGAGCAGTACTTC. The chain joins TRBV5-1 to TRBJ2-7; D not resolved. Germline CDR1 is SGHRS and CDR2 is YFSETQ. The CDR3 covers 14 residues. V was pared by 4 bases and J by 7 bases, with 18 bases between.